Listed below are T cell receptor beta chains from one sample, sequenced in a study of T cells after yellow fever vaccination. TCRdb called the 5' RACE reads again in MiXCR, with one record for every CDR3 protein. The sample shows some 500,000 distinct CDR3 sequences, about 13% of them seen only once. Material: PBMCs, obtained on the day of the yellow fever booster vaccination. The receptors come from a man aged 25-40 years who received the YFV17D yellow fever vaccine. Both conserved end residues are part of each CDR3. The order of the fields is J gene, D gene, V gene, clone size, CDR3 DNA, CDR3 protein. The D gene is left open where the match is weak. Clone size is shown for a subset of rows, as once, few, many or a class of expanded clone.

j_call: TRBJ1-1; d_call: -; v_call: TRBV7-3; clone_size: -; cdr3_nt: TGTGCCAGCAGCTTAGGTGTGGGCGGTGAAGCTTTCTTT; cdr3_aa: CASSLGVGGEAFF
j_call: TRBJ1-3; d_call: -; v_call: TRBV30; clone_size: -; cdr3_nt: TGTGCCTGGAGTTACAGGGTGCTCAGCTCTGGAAACACCATATATTTT; cdr3_aa: CAWSYRVLSSGNTIYF
j_call: TRBJ2-7; d_call: -; v_call: TRBV19; clone_size: few; cdr3_nt: TGTGCCAGTAGTATAGCGGGGGATCTAAACGAGCAGTACTTC; cdr3_aa: CASSIAGDLNEQYF
j_call: TRBJ2-2; d_call: -; v_call: TRBV27; clone_size: -; cdr3_nt: TGTGCCAGCAGTTCGGGAACATTCACCGGGGAGCTGTTTTTT; cdr3_aa: CASSSGTFTGELFF
j_call: TRBJ2-2; d_call: -; v_call: TRBV9; clone_size: few; cdr3_nt: TGTGCCAGCAGCGTAGCTGGCGGGCGGGCCGGGGAGCTGTTTTTT; cdr3_aa: CASSVAGGRAGELFF
j_call: TRBJ2-3; d_call: -; v_call: TRBV9; clone_size: -; cdr3_nt: TGTGCCAGCAGCGCCGGGGTAGCCGCAGATACGCAGTATTTT; cdr3_aa: CASSAGVAADTQYF
j_call: TRBJ2-5; d_call: TRBD1; v_call: TRBV7-2; clone_size: -; cdr3_nt: TGTGCCAGCAGCTCCTCATACAGGGGTCGAGAGACCCAGTACTTC; cdr3_aa: CASSSSYRGRETQYF
j_call: TRBJ2-1; d_call: -; v_call: TRBV12-3/TRBV12-4; clone_size: -; cdr3_nt: TGTGCCAGCAGTCGAATAGCCCTACGTCAGTTCTTC; cdr3_aa: CASSRIALRQFF
j_call: TRBJ2-7; d_call: TRBD1; v_call: TRBV30; clone_size: -; cdr3_nt: TGTGCCTGGAGTGTTGACAGGGGCTACGAGCAGTACTTC; cdr3_aa: CAWSVDRGYEQYF
j_call: TRBJ2-1; d_call: TRBD2; v_call: TRBV5-6; clone_size: few; cdr3_nt: TGTGCCAGCAGCTTGGAACTAGCGGGAGGGCCTTGGAATGAGCAGTTCTTC; cdr3_aa: CASSLELAGGPWNEQFF
j_call: TRBJ1-2; d_call: -; v_call: TRBV28; clone_size: few; cdr3_nt: TGTGCCAGCAGTGACAGGCAATCATCACGGGGCTACACCTTC; cdr3_aa: CASSDRQSSRGYTF
j_call: TRBJ1-2; d_call: -; v_call: TRBV5-1; clone_size: few; cdr3_nt: TGCGCCAGCAGCTTGGATGCAGGGGATGGCTACACCTTC; cdr3_aa: CASSLDAGDGYTF
j_call: TRBJ2-1; d_call: -; v_call: TRBV28; clone_size: -; cdr3_nt: TGTGCCAGCAGTTACCGGACACCCAGCTCCTACAATGAGCAGTTCTTC; cdr3_aa: CASSYRTPSSYNEQFF
j_call: TRBJ1-2; d_call: TRBD1; v_call: TRBV5-5; clone_size: few; cdr3_nt: TGTGCCAGCAGCTTGGCACAGGGGACCGTCTATGGCTACACCTTC; cdr3_aa: CASSLAQGTVYGYTF
j_call: TRBJ2-4; d_call: TRBD2; v_call: TRBV9; clone_size: -; cdr3_nt: TGTGCCAGCAGCTCCTCCTCCGGGACTAGCGGGAGGGCGGGCATTCAGTACTTC; cdr3_aa: CASSSSSGTSGRAGIQYF
j_call: TRBJ2-5; d_call: -; v_call: TRBV27; clone_size: -; cdr3_nt: TGTGCCAGCAGTTTATCGATCAACGCGGAGACCCAGTACTTC; cdr3_aa: CASSLSINAETQYF
j_call: TRBJ2-1; d_call: TRBD2; v_call: TRBV29-1; clone_size: few; cdr3_nt: TGCAGCGTTGCCGGGACTAGCGGGTACCACCGCTCCTACAATGAGCAGTTCTTC; cdr3_aa: CSVAGTSGYHRSYNEQFF
j_call: TRBJ2-1; d_call: TRBD2; v_call: TRBV9; clone_size: -; cdr3_nt: TGTGCCAGCAGCGTAGCTCTTGCGGGAGGGCCTGGAGAGCAGTTCTTC; cdr3_aa: CASSVALAGGPGEQFF
j_call: TRBJ2-1; d_call: TRBD2; v_call: TRBV20-1; clone_size: many; cdr3_nt: TGCAGTGCCACACCGTTGACTAGCGGGATTCACCATGAGCAGTTCTTC; cdr3_aa: CSATPLTSGIHHEQFF
j_call: TRBJ2-5; d_call: -; v_call: TRBV7-2; clone_size: many; cdr3_nt: TGTGCCAGCAGCTTAAAATCTGCCTGGGACTTC; cdr3_aa: CASSLKSAWDF
j_call: TRBJ2-2; d_call: -; v_call: TRBV12-3/TRBV12-4; clone_size: few; cdr3_nt: TGTGCCAGCACCCCGGGCACCGGGGAGCTGTTTTTT; cdr3_aa: CASTPGTGELFF
j_call: TRBJ2-2; d_call: -; v_call: TRBV5-1; clone_size: few; cdr3_nt: TGCGCCAGTCGGGACTCCAACACCGGGGAGCTGTTTTTT; cdr3_aa: CASRDSNTGELFF
j_call: TRBJ2-1; d_call: -; v_call: TRBV6-5; clone_size: -; cdr3_nt: TGTGCCAGCAGTTACTCTGGGAGAGCTAACAATGAGCAGTTCTTC; cdr3_aa: CASSYSGRANNEQFF
j_call: TRBJ1-1; d_call: -; v_call: TRBV4-3; clone_size: -; cdr3_nt: TGCGCCAGCAGCCAAGCAGGGCTGGGAGCTTTCTTT; cdr3_aa: CASSQAGLGAFF
j_call: TRBJ2-3; d_call: -; v_call: TRBV29-1; clone_size: few; cdr3_nt: TGCAGCGTTGGATCGGGCCCGACTGGGGGGACAGATACGCAGTATTTT; cdr3_aa: CSVGSGPTGGTDTQYF
j_call: TRBJ1-4; d_call: -; v_call: TRBV7-9; clone_size: many; cdr3_nt: TGTGCCAGCAGCCAACAGGGAACTAATGAAAAACTGTTTTTT; cdr3_aa: CASSQQGTNEKLFF
j_call: TRBJ2-1; d_call: -; v_call: TRBV12-3/TRBV12-4; clone_size: few; cdr3_nt: TGTGCCAGCAGTTTAAGCCCAGCAGTGTCCTACAATGAGCAGTTCTTC; cdr3_aa: CASSLSPAVSYNEQFF
j_call: TRBJ2-5; d_call: -; v_call: TRBV20-1; clone_size: -; cdr3_nt: TGCAGTGCTACAGACTACCAAGAGACCCAGTACTTC; cdr3_aa: CSATDYQETQYF
j_call: TRBJ2-5; d_call: TRBD2; v_call: TRBV7-2; clone_size: -; cdr3_nt: TGTGCCAGCAGCCCCCTCGGGACTAGCGGGGAGACCCAGTACTTC; cdr3_aa: CASSPLGTSGETQYF
j_call: TRBJ1-5; d_call: -; v_call: TRBV5-5; clone_size: -; cdr3_nt: TGTGCCAGCAGCTTGGGGACATCTTATCAGCCCCAGCATTTT; cdr3_aa: CASSLGTSYQPQHF
j_call: TRBJ2-4; d_call: -; v_call: TRBV11-2; clone_size: -; cdr3_nt: TGTGCCAGCAGGACTGTAGACGGGAGCCGAGGGAACATTCAGTACTTC; cdr3_aa: CASRTVDGSRGNIQYF
j_call: TRBJ1-2; d_call: TRBD1; v_call: TRBV7-9; clone_size: few; cdr3_nt: TGTGCCAGCCGAAGAACAGGGGGCTCCGGAGTTGGCTACACCTTC; cdr3_aa: CASRRTGGSGVGYTF
j_call: TRBJ1-5; d_call: TRBD1; v_call: TRBV6-5; clone_size: -; cdr3_nt: TGTGCCAGCAGAGACAGGGGAGGCCAGCCCCAGCATTTT; cdr3_aa: CASRDRGGQPQHF
j_call: TRBJ2-2; d_call: TRBD2; v_call: TRBV5-1; clone_size: -; cdr3_nt: TGCGCCAGCAGCTTGGAAGGACTAGCGGGAGTCTCAACCGGGGAGCTGTTTTTT; cdr3_aa: CASSLEGLAGVSTGELFF
j_call: TRBJ1-4; d_call: TRBD1; v_call: TRBV20-1; clone_size: few; cdr3_nt: TGCAGTGCTAGTAGGACAGGGTTTGACGAAAAACTGTTTTTT; cdr3_aa: CSASRTGFDEKLFF
j_call: TRBJ2-2; d_call: -; v_call: TRBV2; clone_size: -; cdr3_nt: TGTGCCAGCGAGATGGACAGCCACGCGAACACCGGGGAGCTGTTTTTT; cdr3_aa: CASEMDSHANTGELFF
j_call: TRBJ2-7; d_call: TRBD1; v_call: TRBV5-1; clone_size: -; cdr3_nt: TGCGCCAGCAGCTTGGAACTGACAGGGATCTACGAGCAGTACTTC; cdr3_aa: CASSLELTGIYEQYF
j_call: TRBJ1-5; d_call: -; v_call: TRBV7-8; clone_size: -; cdr3_nt: TGTGCCAGCAGAATCGGTACGAGCAATCAGCCCCAGCATTTT; cdr3_aa: CASRIGTSNQPQHF
j_call: TRBJ1-6; d_call: -; v_call: TRBV27; clone_size: few; cdr3_nt: TGTGCCAGCACCATATATCAACAGGGTGGCTCACCCCTCCACTTT; cdr3_aa: CASTIYQQGGSPLHF
j_call: TRBJ2-7; d_call: TRBD2; v_call: TRBV20-1; clone_size: -; cdr3_nt: TGCAGTGCTGTGGGGACTAGCGGAACGGTACCCTACGAGCAGTACTTC; cdr3_aa: CSAVGTSGTVPYEQYF
j_call: TRBJ2-5; d_call: -; v_call: TRBV11-2; clone_size: -; cdr3_nt: TGTGCCAGCAGCTTAGTAGGGGCCACGGGGGAGACCCAGTACTTC; cdr3_aa: CASSLVGATGETQYF
j_call: TRBJ2-4; d_call: -; v_call: TRBV20-1; clone_size: many; cdr3_nt: TGCAGTGCTAGAGATCCAGCGCTCGCCAAAAACATTCAGTACTTC; cdr3_aa: CSARDPALAKNIQYF
j_call: TRBJ1-1; d_call: -; v_call: TRBV12-3/TRBV12-4; clone_size: many; cdr3_nt: TGTGCCAGCAGTTTATACACTGAAGCTTTCTTT; cdr3_aa: CASSLYTEAFF
j_call: TRBJ2-2; d_call: -; v_call: TRBV4-2; clone_size: few; cdr3_nt: TGTGCCAGCAGTCATCCGGAGGTCGGCACCGGGGAGCTGTTTTTT; cdr3_aa: CASSHPEVGTGELFF